This TCR beta chain was documented in a study of blood T cells in healthy people across ages. A J-beta primer mix and a sample-barcoded 5' primer were used in a second PCR of about 6 to 12 cycles. Tags on each cDNA molecule came from a template-switch adaptor with 12 random nucleotides. TCRdb redid the calling of the 5' RACE reads with MiXCR, one entry per CDR3 protein. The data hold 650,000 to 1,000,000 distinct CDR3 sequences, with about 47% observed a single time. Note on this clonotype: What it recognizes is unknown.

The people who gave samples were healthy Caucasians from Russia, aged roughly 6 to 100. The CDR3 spans 12 residues. Germline loops: CDR1 LGHDT, CDR2 YNNKEL (reference sequence). Deletions cut 1 base from V and 8 bases from J, with 8 bases between. Study-level findings and limits: It was not possible, with unsorted PBMCs, to conclusively compare naive and antigen-experienced cells. More naive CD4+ cells and higher diversity were found in long-lived than in aged donors.

The sequence derives from a man older than 75 in good health. The chain joins TRBV3-1 to TRBJ1-2; D remains unclear. Sequencing was carried out using blood. The CDR3 DNA reads as TGTGCCAGCAGCCAAGCCGAGGACGGCTACACCTTC. The encoded protein is CASSQAEDGYTF.